This T cell receptor (beta chain) was identified in a study of shared clonotypes between healthy human individuals (dated by TCRdb to 2019 to 2021). Regarding the study in general: A couple of women and a few men aged 18 to 49 years were included in the cohort. For each donor, CD4 naive and CD4 memory were each given three plates, CD8 naive was given two plates, and CD8 memory was given one plate. To estimate repertoire size and how much clonotype sharing occurs between individuals, the study deeply sequenced the blood TCR repertoires of about five healthy adults. Libraries were prepared and TCR repertoires were sequenced by different laboratories using diverse techniques, in order to increase sequencing depth and limit assay-specific biases. Between about 0.85 and 8.9 billion PBMCs per donor were obtained by leukapheresis.

TCR CDR3 regions were amplified from genomic DNA by multiplex PCR using the deep immunoSEQ assay. Genomic DNA extracted from each cell subset was distributed evenly over all wells of several immunoSEQ 96-well plates, and each plate served as one replicate. For sorted subsets, approximately 190 ng genomic DNA, equal to 30,000 or so T cell genomes, was loaded into each replicate PCR. The purified libraries were quantified using a Qubit 3.0 fluorometer, sized with a Bioanalyzer 2100, and then quantified again using the KAPA Library Quantification kit. Every immunoSEQ 96-well plate was sequenced on a separate single-read 150-cycle Illumina NextSeq 550 flow cell. The paper's data handling went like this. Because the immunoSEQ output included only junctional sequences and no quality scores, the filtering could not be the same as the filtering used for full-length reads. To assign V/J genes and CDR3, sequences were annotated against IMGT germline references using PyIR, a Python wrapper for IgBLAST v1.9. Reads were filtered out if the reads had weak V/J assignments (E-value above 1e-6), no CDR3, stop codons, out-of-frame junctions, or ambiguous translated residues. V3J clonotypes were defined by identical inferred V gene, J gene, and CDR3 amino acid sequence. Percentage overlap between repertoires was calculated by dividing the number of shared unique clonotypes by the size of the smaller repertoire. Repertoire richness was assessed with RTK rarefaction, the Chao1 estimator, and Recon v2.1 estimates of unobserved clonotypes. Generation probabilities for all TCRbeta clonotypes obtained by the gDNA method from a few donors were computed using OLGA. In TCRdb, the immuneACCESS table is reduced to in-frame sequences with V and J assigned. These tables do not hold every clone; where another copy was compared, an unresolved V gene accounts for under half, and the others remain unexplained. The V and J calls and the clone size are those of that table, but D and trimming were determined from the DNA. Here the sample has roughly 1,600,000 clones; approximately 98.5% occur a single time. Approximately 0.4% of the sample belongs to the ten largest clones.

The table lists this clone with a count of one. Which antigen it targets is not known. Per-nucleotide qualities are absent, and no much larger clonotype sits a single base away. The paper's findings and limits, for the study overall: Sampling was restricted to blood, and TCR repertoires in tissue are likely to differ from TCR repertoires in blood. The small number of donors limited the genetic and exposure-history diversity represented. Higher generation probabilities were observed for clonotypes shared by all four sorted-subset donors than for non-shared clonotypes. Based on pairwise subsampling, the degree of clonotype sharing among donors was expected to be affected by sequencing depth. Naive subsets generally had larger estimated clonotype richness than memory subsets. Across four donors, 5% to 6% of naive CD4, approximately 3.6% of naive CD8, about 2.3% of memory CD4, and 0.4% of memory CD8 clonotypes were shared. Even with the large sequencing depth, rarefaction of the sorted-subset datasets indicated that sequencing was incomplete.

Taken from the germline V gene, the CDR1 and CDR2 loops are KGHSH and LQKENI. The CDR3 has 16 amino acids, counting the end cysteine and phenylalanine. Only CDR3 DNA is held: 48 bases, read in frame from base 1. Germline trimming amounts to 5 bases on V and 0 bases on J, with 8 as the count of junction bases outside the gene matches. The donors were healthy, HIV-negative adults with no recently reported acute infections or vaccinations. Every donor was a Caucasian adult living in Nashville, Tennessee, USA. CD4+ T cells were enriched through magnetic negative selection, after which naive cells were positively selected on CD45RA and the remaining negative fraction served as the memory subset. Blood was obtained by leukapheresis, after which PBMCs were separated by Ficoll-Histopaque density gradient centrifugation and cryopreserved in liquid nitrogen vapor phase. Purity and quantity of every magnetically sorted T cell population were checked by analytical flow cytometry. Genomic DNA was isolated from each sorted fraction and quantified by UV absorbance on a Nanodrop 2000c.

The receptor chain draws on TRBV18 and TRBJ1-1, with 8 middle bases fitting TRBD1. This receptor was taken from a man aged 30 to 45 in good health. The sequenced material came from naive CD4+ T cells sorted from blood. The sample's cell subset or site, from its label and the paper: CD45RA+ positively selected. The CDR3 region: CASSVDRGRLNTEAFF. The bases read TGTGCCAGCTCAGTCGACAGGGGCCGCTTGAACACTGAAGCTTTCTTT.